Here is one T cell receptor beta chain with its context. The V and J ends lost 0 bases and 7 bases respectively, with 9 bases between them. Germline V lookup: CDR1 MNHEY, CDR2 SVGAGI. This CDR3 has 13 amino acids. Libraries were prepared by immunoSEQ multiplex PCR; TCRdb keeps only in-frame clonotypes and omits some of them. The table records nearly 95,000 clones, about 89% of them present only once. The data stem from a study of blood T cell repertoires in COVID-19. On the study more broadly: Some COVID-19 samples were acute and others convalescent; all came from the United States, Italy and Spain.

This TCR came from a human donor with acute or convalescent COVID-19. The donor label of this sample is uncertain. The source material was peripheral blood. The chain carries TRBV6-5 and TRBJ1-1; D gene uncertain. CDR3: CASSYSRRLEAFF. DNA for the CDR3: TGTGCCAGCAGTTACTCGAGGAGACTTGAAGCTTTCTTT.